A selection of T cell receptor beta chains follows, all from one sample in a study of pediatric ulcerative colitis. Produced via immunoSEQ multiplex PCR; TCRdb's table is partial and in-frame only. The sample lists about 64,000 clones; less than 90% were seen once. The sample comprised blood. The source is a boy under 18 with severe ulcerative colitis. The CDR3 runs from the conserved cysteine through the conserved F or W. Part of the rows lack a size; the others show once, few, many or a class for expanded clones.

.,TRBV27,CASSARPHNEQFF
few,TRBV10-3,CAIKVFDEQFF
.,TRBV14,CASSQGDHGYTF
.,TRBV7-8,CASSPPGQANYGYTF
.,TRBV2,CASSEGLSIRYSNQPQHF
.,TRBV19,CASSIFGVTRENNEQFF
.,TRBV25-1,CASSERNSLYEQYF
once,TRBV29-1,CSVVTGRSREGTDTQYF
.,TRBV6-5,CASSGTGTANTEAFF
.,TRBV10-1,CASSDPGDPTEAFF
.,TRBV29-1,CSVAVNTEAFF
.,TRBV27,CASSTSGMNTGELFF
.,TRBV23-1,CASSLYRQGNTEAFF
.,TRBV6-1,CASSELGETQYF
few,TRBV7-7,CASSLAGHGNQPQHF
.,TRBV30,CAWINGGGTYNEQFF
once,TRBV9,CASSVSGSAYEQFF
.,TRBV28,CASSLEVSNQPQHF
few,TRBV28,CASSTQGLSNQPQHF
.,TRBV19,CASSEGAGTEAFF
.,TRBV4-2,CASSQPNNPGEQFF